Sequencing of this T cell receptor (beta chain) was carried out in a study of cytotoxic CD8 clonotypes in ibrutinib-treated CLL (dated by TCRdb to about 2021). Study-wide context: In this cohort, more than 14 patients were treatment-naive and 11 to 12 were relapsed/refractory, while about 18 had unmutated IGHV. Responses were partial in roughly 24 patients and complete in 2; after median about 68 months follow-up, about 14 stayed in remission and some twelve progressed. Response samples were obtained after a median of around eleven months of treatment, with a range of roughly 6 to 40 months. Samples averaged approximately 250,000 productive templates and approximately 100,000 productive rearrangements. Of the roughly 86 people in the trial, 25 to 30 had longitudinal samples available. Cryopreserved peripheral blood mononuclear cells were obtained prior to treatment, at the time of response, and at either disease progression or sustained remission. Patients were still on ibrutinib when every remission and progressive disease sample was collected. Broader findings and caveats from the paper: Sustained-remission and progressing patients did not have matched sampling times, and lymph node repertoires were not examined. Baseline clonality was found to be higher than that of age-matched healthy donors and was strongly correlated with circulating CD8+ T-cell counts. Public clonotypes were rare and either shrank or stayed stable during treatment, and the rise in clonality at ibrutinib response reflected expansion of private clonotypes. Clonality rose at ibrutinib response, remained stable during sustained remission, and dropped back toward baseline at progression.

The goal of deep resolution MiSeq sequencing was a depth between 1 in 1 million and 1 in 200,000 T cells, and coverage averaged 10x per clonotype. The immunoSEQ hsTCRB Kit was used to generate the TCR beta libraries. From the authors' description of their analysis: The data were analyzed with ImmunoSEQ Analyzer and ImmunoSEQ Data Assistant, and V, D and J gene assignments followed IMGT definitions. Clonality, with values ranging from 0 to 1, was calculated as one minus the normalized Shannon entropy of productive rearrangement frequencies. Only overrepresented clonotypes making up at least 0.05% of each patient's repertoire were included in the public clonotype analysis. Repertoires from thirteen age-matched healthy donors in immuneACCESS were used as clonality controls. The table comes from immuneACCESS by way of TCRdb, which keeps in-frame sequences with V and J called. Part of the clones is missing from these tables; in studies checked, under half for an unresolved V gene and the rest for unknown reasons. Clone size and V and J calls were adopted from that table, with D and trimming inferred from the DNA. In this sample the table shows about 300,000 clones, around 69% of which occur a single time. The ten largest make up around 5.3% of the sample.

CDR1 and CDR2, per the germline V gene, are SGHRS and YFSETQ. The CDR3 goes from the cysteine to the phenylalanine over 19 residues. Of all the DNA, just the CDR3 is kept, 57 bases in frame from base 1. From V the trimming removes 4 bases and from J it removes 3 bases, while the gene matches leave 15 bases of the junction unaccounted for. As for this clone: The target of this receptor is not known. No per-base quality is available; no much larger clone lies one base away.

The label giving this sample's time point can be read as: progressive disease on ibrutinib. Approximately 2 micrograms of genomic DNA were extracted from cryopreserved PBMCs for TCR beta library preparation. High-throughput TCR beta sequencing was performed on longitudinal blood samples from CLL patients receiving ibrutinib monotherapy. The patients were enrolled in a single-center, open-label phase 2 trial of ibrutinib monotherapy. The starting material was PBMCs, obtained at disease progression, from a patient treated with ibrutinib. This clonotype originated in a human donor with chronic lymphocytic leukemia. The chain is made from TRBV5-1 and TRBJ2-2; 10 bases in the junction line up with TRBD1. In nucleotides, the sequence is TGCGCCAGCAGCCGGACCGGGACAGGGGTCCTCTCGGACACCGGGGAGCTGTTTTTT. It encodes CASSRTGTGVLSDTGELFF.